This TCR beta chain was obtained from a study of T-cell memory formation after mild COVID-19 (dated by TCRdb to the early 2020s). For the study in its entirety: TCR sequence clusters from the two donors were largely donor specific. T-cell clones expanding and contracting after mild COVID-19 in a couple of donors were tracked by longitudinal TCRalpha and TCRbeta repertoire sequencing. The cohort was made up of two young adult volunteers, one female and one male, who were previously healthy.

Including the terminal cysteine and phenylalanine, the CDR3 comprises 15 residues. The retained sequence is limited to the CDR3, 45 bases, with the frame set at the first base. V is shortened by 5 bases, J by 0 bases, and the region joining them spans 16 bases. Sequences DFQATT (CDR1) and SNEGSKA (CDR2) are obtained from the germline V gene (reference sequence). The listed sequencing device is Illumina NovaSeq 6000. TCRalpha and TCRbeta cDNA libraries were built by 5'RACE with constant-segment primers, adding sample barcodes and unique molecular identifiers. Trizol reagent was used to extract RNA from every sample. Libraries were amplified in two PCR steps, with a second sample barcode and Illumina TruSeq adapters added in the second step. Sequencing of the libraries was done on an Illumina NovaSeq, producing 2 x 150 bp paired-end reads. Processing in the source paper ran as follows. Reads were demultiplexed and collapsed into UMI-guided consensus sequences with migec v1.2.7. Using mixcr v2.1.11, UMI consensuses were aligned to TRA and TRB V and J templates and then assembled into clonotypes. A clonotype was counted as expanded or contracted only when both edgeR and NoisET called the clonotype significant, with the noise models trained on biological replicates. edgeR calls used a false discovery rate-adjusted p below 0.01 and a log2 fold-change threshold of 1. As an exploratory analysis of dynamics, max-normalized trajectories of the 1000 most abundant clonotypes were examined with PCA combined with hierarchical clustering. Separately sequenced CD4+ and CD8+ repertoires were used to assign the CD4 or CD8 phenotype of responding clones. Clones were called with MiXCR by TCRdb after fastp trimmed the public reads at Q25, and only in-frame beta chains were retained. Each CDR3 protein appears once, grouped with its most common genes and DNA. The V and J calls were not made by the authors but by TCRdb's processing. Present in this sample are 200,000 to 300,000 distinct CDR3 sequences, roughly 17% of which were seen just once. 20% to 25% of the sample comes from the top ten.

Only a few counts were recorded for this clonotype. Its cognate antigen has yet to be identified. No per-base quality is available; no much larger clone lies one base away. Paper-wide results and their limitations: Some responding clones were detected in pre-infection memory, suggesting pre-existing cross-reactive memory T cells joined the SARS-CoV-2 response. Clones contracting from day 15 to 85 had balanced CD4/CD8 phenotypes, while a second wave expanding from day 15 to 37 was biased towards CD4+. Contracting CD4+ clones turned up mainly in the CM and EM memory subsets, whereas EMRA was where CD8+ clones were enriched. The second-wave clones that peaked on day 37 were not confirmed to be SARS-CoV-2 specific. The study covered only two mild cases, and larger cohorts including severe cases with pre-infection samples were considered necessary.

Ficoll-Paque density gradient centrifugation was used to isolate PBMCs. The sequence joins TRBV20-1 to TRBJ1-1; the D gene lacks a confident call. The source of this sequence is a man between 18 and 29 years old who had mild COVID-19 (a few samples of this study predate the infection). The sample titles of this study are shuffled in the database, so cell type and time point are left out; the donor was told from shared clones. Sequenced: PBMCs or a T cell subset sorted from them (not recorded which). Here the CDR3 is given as CSAPTPRTVNTEAFF. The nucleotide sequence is TGCAGTGCTCCAACACCCCGTACAGTGAACACTGAAGCTTTCTTT.